This section outlines one T cell receptor (beta chain) sequence together with its context. This entry comes from a study of shared T cell receptors in the human thymus. The protocol was immunoSEQ multiplex PCR, while the TCRdb copy is restricted to in-frame clones and leaves out a portion. This table has about 660,000 clones, around 87% appearing once. This CDR3 is built from 16 residues. Germline V gene data show CDR1 as SGHVS and CDR2 as FNYEAQ. The V and J ends lost 5 bases and 4 bases, in that order; junction bases with no gene match: 9. These sequences were also reported in another study, on human thymus T cells. From that second work: Apparent bias marked the V and J gene usage of thymic and blood repertoires.

The source material was thymocytes. The TCR originated in a boy in the first two years of life with a congenital heart defect. The genes are TRBV7-6 and TRBJ2-1, with TRBD1 matching 9 bases. CDR3 region: CASSPRTGVLYNEQFF. The CDR3 region has the DNA TGTGCCAGCAGCCCCCGGACAGGGGTTCTATACAATGAGCAGTTCTTC.